These 18 T cell receptor beta chains were all obtained from the same sample, sequenced in a study of cytomegalovirus exposure and HLA in healthy donors. 13 Jbeta primers and 60 Vbeta primers were used for the PCR. Repertoires were generated with immunoSEQ multiplex PCR, while TCRdb's copy carries only in-frame clones and drops some. This sample yields 150,000 to 200,000 clones, of which about 77% are seen a single time; roughly 10% belongs to the top ten. Specimen: PBMCs. The receptors stem from a man aged 18-30 years in good health and CMV-seropositive.

This rearrangement joins TRBV5-4 to TRBJ2-6; TRBD1 is a possible D gene (6 bases). The CDR3 contains 19 residues. Germline lookup yields CDR1 SGHNT and CDR2 YYREEE (reference sequence). Trimming removed 3 bases at V and 0 bases at J, with 19 bases between. The CDR3 region is CASSSTPRQARSGANVLTF. The CDR3 nucleotides are TGTGCCAGCAGCTCGACCCCCAGACAGGCCCGCTCTGGGGCCAACGTCCTGACTTTC.

The CDR3 loop reads CASSLLAGSTDTQYF. CDR3 DNA: TGTGCCAGCAGCTTATTAGCGGGATCCACAGATACGCAGTATTTT. This chain joins TRBV7-8 and TRBJ2-3, with 8 bases aligning to TRBD2. CDR1 and CDR2 from the germline V gene are SGHVS and FQNEAQ. V trimming: 2 bases; J trimming: 2 bases; junction bases outside the gene matches: 3. The CDR3 has 15 amino acids.

V is TRBV6-4 and J is TRBJ2-7, with 10 bases that match TRBD2. The length of the CDR3 is 14 residues. The germline V gene has CDR1 MRHNA and CDR2 SNTAGT. After removal of 8 bases from V and 3 bases from J, the junction contained 7 bases not matched to a gene. CDR3 protein: CASSAGGTGYEQYF. CDR3 DNA sequence: TGTGCCAGCTCAGCGGGAGGGACAGGCTACGAGCAGTACTTC.

Comment on this clone: This CDR3 is missing its conserved last phenylalanine or tryptophan, likely due to a read error. This chain uses TRBV6-5 with TRBJ1-6; no clear D. The length of the CDR3 is 14 residues. Germline assignment: CDR1 MNHEY and CDR2 SVGAGI. V dropped 6 bases and J dropped 10 bases, with 16 bases sitting between them. The CDR3 protein is CASRGGREASPLHL. CDR3 nucleotides: TGTGCCAGCAGGGGAGGACGCGAAGCGTCACCCCTCCACCTT.

This rearrangement joins TRBV6-1 to TRBJ2-3, with D possibly matching TRBD2 (6 bases). The V gene lost 4 bases and the J gene lost 4 bases, with 18 bases spanning the gap. Germline V gene sequence: CDR1 MNHNS, CDR2 SASEGT. This CDR3 is built from 16 residues. The CDR3 DNA sequence: TGTGCCAGCAGTGGGCGACTAGTGGGGTTGGCAGATACGCAGTATTTT. Translation: CASSGRLVGLADTQYF.

The CDR3 sequence is CASSQDPGHRGADEQYF. In nucleotides, the CDR3 is TGTGCCAGCAGCCAAGATCCAGGACACCGAGGTGCCGACGAGCAGTACTTC. This rearrangement joins TRBV4-2 to TRBJ2-7; weak D call: TRBD1 (5 bases). V lost 0 bases to trimming and J lost 5 bases, with 20 bases between them. Germline V gives CDR1 LGHNA, CDR2 YNFKEQ. There are 17 residues in the CDR3.

The gene calls are TRBV25-1 and TRBJ2-1; perhaps TRBD2 as D (5 bases). Germline V gene sequence: CDR1 MGHDK, CDR2 SYGVNS. CDR3 length: 13 residues. The V and J ends lost 3 bases and 4 bases respectively, with 7 bases between them. The CDR3 DNA is TGTGCCAGCAGTGAGGGCGGGTACAATGAGCAGTTCTTC. Residues: CASSEGGYNEQFF.

This chain connects TRBV30 to TRBJ1-1, with D hard to call. CDR3 size: 12 residues. V was clipped by 3 bases and J by 7 bases, with 12 bases between them. Germline V gene lookup returns CDR1 GTSNPN and CDR2 SVGIG (reference sequence). In DNA, the CDR3 is TGTGCCTGGAGGGCCCTAAGAGGTGAAGCTTTCTTT. Amino acids: CAWRALRGEAFF.

In its sample, this clone was seen once. The rearrangement links TRBV9 to TRBJ2-2, with TRBD1 identical over 9 bases. Losses at the gene ends were 3 bases for V and 4 bases for J; bases not matched to a gene: 7. Germline CDR1 is SGDLS and CDR2 is YYNGEE. The CDR3 covers 16 residues. The CDR3 spells CASSESGTGLTGELFF. The CDR3 DNA is TGTGCCAGCAGCGAATCCGGGACAGGGCTCACCGGGGAGCTGTTTTTT.

The rearrangement uses TRBV4-1 and TRBJ2-2; the D gene is possibly TRBD1 (7 bases). This CDR3 spans 17 amino acids. Germline CDR1 and CDR2: MGHRA and YSYEKL. Trimming left V 4 bases short and J 4 bases short, with 19 bases between. The CDR3 region is CASSREPGQGGTGELFF. In nucleotides, the CDR3 is TGCGCCAGCAGCCGTGAACCCGGCCAGGGGGGCACCGGGGAGCTGTTTTTT.

DNA of the CDR3: TGTGCCAGCTCACCAAACGTTTTCACAGCCGGAACCCACTATGGCTACACCTTC. This gives the protein CASSPNVFTAGTHYGYTF. V and J are TRBV18 and TRBJ1-2; no definite D call. The CDR3 runs to 18 residues. Germline assignment: CDR1 KGHSH and CDR2 LQKENI. Trimming left V 2 bases short and J 3 bases short, with 22 bases between. The full variable domain, rest sourced from reference TRBV18 and TRBJ1-2, is NAGVMQNPRHLVRRRGQEARLRCSPMKGHSHVYWYRQLPEEGLKFMVYLQKENIIDESGMPKERFSAEFPKEGPSILRIQQVVRGDSAAYFCASSPNVFTAGTHYGYTFGSGTRLTVV.

This chain joins TRBV5-1 and TRBJ2-5; perhaps TRBD2 as D (5 bases). CDR1 is SGHRS and CDR2 is YFSETQ in the germline V gene. Trimming took off 5 bases at V and 3 bases at J, with 11 bases between the two ends. The CDR3 has 13 amino acids. CDR3 residues: CASRGGSKETQYF. The CDR3 DNA follows: TGCGCCAGCAGAGGTGGGAGTAAAGAGACCCAGTACTTC.

The V gene is TRBV5-1, the J gene TRBJ2-1, with 9 bases identical to TRBD2. J was trimmed by 2 bases and V by 3 bases; bases with no gene match: 3. Looked up from germline, CDR1 is SGHRS and CDR2 is YFSETQ. The CDR3 sequence is 15 residues long. The CDR3 reads CASSSGTSPYNEQFF. The CDR3 bases are TGCGCCAGCAGCTCCGGGACTAGCCCCTACAATGAGCAGTTCTTC.

This chain connects TRBV7-3 to TRBJ2-3, with D tentatively TRBD2 (7 bases). This CDR3 has 15 residues. V was clipped by 5 bases and J by 4 bases, with 16 bases between them. Germline CDR1 and CDR2: SGHTA and FQGTGA. CDR3 amino acids: CASSLVGGPADTQYF. As DNA, the CDR3 is TGTGCCAGCAGCCTAGTGGGGGGGCCGGCAGATACGCAGTATTTT. Looking up the rest from reference TRBV7-3 and TRBJ2-3 gives the full variable domain: GAGVSQTPSNKVTEKGKYVELRCDPISGHTALYWYRQSLGQGPEFLIYFQGTGAADDSGLPNDRFFAVRPEGSVSTLKIQRTERGDSAVYLCASSLVGGPADTQYFGPGTRLTVL.

The count of this clone is one. V gene TRBV9 combines with J gene TRBJ2-5; 8 bases map to TRBD2. This CDR3 is 14 amino acids long. The V and J ends lost 4 bases and 5 bases, in that order; junction bases with no gene match: 7. Looked up from germline, CDR1 is SGDLS and CDR2 is YYNGEE. The CDR3 sequence: CASSYRSGTETQYF. CDR3 in DNA: TGTGCCAGCAGCTACCGTAGCGGGACGGAGACCCAGTACTTC.

The rearrangement links TRBV7-8 to TRBJ1-1; possible D gene TRBD1, 5 bases. The CDR3 is 16 amino acids. The V end was cut by 5 bases, the J end by 1 base, with 17 bases between. Germline V gene lookup returns CDR1 SGHVS and CDR2 FQNEAQ. Here the CDR3 reads CASSPTPGGGNTEAFF. The CDR3 DNA reads as TGTGCCAGCAGCCCCACCCCCGGGGGTGGGAACACTGAAGCTTTCTTT.

The V gene is TRBV9, the J gene TRBJ2-1; D unclear. Germline CDR1 is SGDLS and CDR2 is YYNGEE. This CDR3 comprises 16 residues. Trimming shortened V by 4 bases and J by 0 bases, and 14 bases separated the two germline ends. CDR3 DNA sequence: TGTGCCAGCAGCCCCGAGGCGCCGCTCTCCTACAATGAGCAGTTCTTC. Protein sequence: CASSPEAPLSYNEQFF.

This clone appeared a single time. At one end the junction does not follow the germline gene, possibly because of a read error. This sequence joins TRBV7-7 and TRBJ2-5, with 13 bases aligning to TRBD2. Germline V gene data show CDR1 as SSHAT and CDR2 as FNYEAQ (reference sequence). The CDR3 extends over 16 amino acids. The CDR3 DNA is TGTGCTAGCAGCCTCGGACTAGCGGGAGAAAAAGAGACCCAGTACTTC. Translating it yields CASSLGLAGEKETQYF.